Listed here are 24 T cell receptor beta chains from one sample, sequenced in a study of control samples from healthy donors and cancer patients. Assay: immunoSEQ multiplex PCR; the TCRdb copy retains only in-frame clones and omits some. The sample contains around 23,000 clones, approximately 85% of which appear only once. Sequencing was carried out using PBMCs. The origin of the receptors is a man aged 60 to 69 with head and neck cancer.

V usage is TRBV19 and J usage is TRBJ1-1, with 9 bases lining up with TRBD1. Germline CDR1 LNHDA, CDR2 SQIVND (reference sequence). The CDR3 has 14 amino acids. Unmatched junction bases numbered 6, after V lost 5 bases and J lost 5 bases. In DNA form, the CDR3 reads TGTGCCAGTAGTTCAAGACAGGGGGAGACTGAAGCTTTCTTT. Protein product: CASSSRQGETEAFF.

The chain links TRBV7-2 to TRBJ2-1; D may be TRBD1 (5 bases). CDR3 size: 13 residues. Trimming shortened V by 5 bases and J by 10 bases, and 15 bases separated the two germline ends. The germline gives CDR1 SGHTA, CDR2 FQGNSA. Here the CDR3 DNA reads TGTGCCAGCAGCCCTCAGGGCTGGAACGAGCAGTTCTTC. Protein: CASSPQGWNEQFF.

A note on this clone: Additional DNA sequences in this sample encode the identical CDR3. V gene TRBV29-1 combines with J gene TRBJ2-7; 12 bases agree with TRBD1. The CDR3 is 18 amino acids. After removal of 3 bases from V and 3 bases from J, the junction contained 15 bases not matched to a gene. Germline assignment: CDR1 SQVTM and CDR2 ANQGSEA. In nucleotides, the CDR3 is TGCAGCGTTGAGGAAGGGGGGGGACAGGGGGCCTCTTACTACGAGCAGTACGTC. This gives the protein CSVEEGGGQGASYYEQYV.

This clone showed up just a few times. This chain links TRBV11-2 with TRBJ2-7; 8 bases map to TRBD2. The germline gives CDR1 SGHAT, CDR2 FQNNGV. J was trimmed by 3 bases and V by 8 bases; bases with no gene match: 15. The length of the CDR3 is 16 residues. The CDR3 DNA sequence: TGTGCCAGCTTCCCCAATGCGGGAGGCAACGTCTACGAGCAGTACTTC. Translation: CASFPNAGGNVYEQYF.

The chain combines TRBV5-1 with TRBJ2-1; possible D gene TRBD1, 5 bases. Trimming shortened V by 3 bases and J by 4 bases, and 11 bases separated the two germline ends. This CDR3 comprises 14 residues. Per germline, CDR1 SGHRS and CDR2 YFSETQ. The CDR3 DNA reads TGCGCCAGCAGCTACGACAGCAAATACAATGAGCAGTTCTTC. Residues: CASSYDSKYNEQFF.

The table lists this clone with a few counts. This sequence joins TRBV14 and TRBJ1-6; D gene uncertain. Per germline, CDR1 SGHDN and CDR2 FVKESK. The ends were cut back, 3 bases at V and 6 bases at J, with 9 bases in the middle. The CDR3 extends over 14 amino acids. The CDR3 coding sequence is TGTGCCAGCAGCCATCGACGGATTAATTCACCCCTCCACTTT. It translates to CASSHRRINSPLHF.

The V gene is TRBV11-3, the J gene TRBJ1-1; possible D gene TRBD1, 5 bases. In germline, CDR1 is SGHNT, CDR2 YENEEA. This CDR3 comprises 15 residues. Trimming took off 1 base at V and 7 bases at J, with 16 bases between the two ends. CDR3 coding DNA: TGTGCCAGCAGCTTAGGTAAAGCAGGGTCAGATGAAGCTTTCTTT. It translates to CASSLGKAGSDEAFF. The entire variable domain, with the rest obtained from reference TRBV11-3 and TRBJ1-1, is as follows: EAGVVQSPRYKIIEKKQPVAFWCNPISGHNTLYWYLQNLGQGPELLIRYENEEAVDDSQLPKDRFSAERLKGVDSTLKIQPAELGDSAVYLCASSLGKAGSDEAFFGQGTRLTVV.

This clone was observed a single time. V usage is TRBV14 and J usage is TRBJ2-5, with D possibly being TRBD2 (6 bases). Germline V gene lookup returns CDR1 SGHDN and CDR2 FVKESK. The CDR3 has 16 amino acids. Trimming stripped 1 base from V and 6 bases from J, with 18 bases between. CDR3 DNA: TGTGCCAGCAGCCAAGTATTCGGAGGGACGGAAAAGACCCAGTACTTC. As protein: CASSQVFGGTEKTQYF. Combining the CDR3 with reference TRBV14 and TRBJ2-5 gives the whole variable domain EAGVTQFPSHSVIEKGQTVTLRCDPISGHDNLYWYRRVMGKEIKFLLHFVKESKQDESGMPNNRFLAERTGGTYSTLKVQPAELEDSGVYFCASSQVFGGTEKTQYFGPGTRLLVL.

V is TRBV5-1 and J is TRBJ2-7; 7 bases are shared with TRBD1. The CDR3 has 14 amino acids. CDR1 is SGHRS, CDR2 YFSETQ, per germline. V lost 0 bases to trimming and J lost 9 bases; unmatched junction nucleotides: 9. In DNA, the CDR3 is TGCGCCAGCAGCTTGGTCGGGGACAGCGGTTCGCAGTACGTC. Protein: CASSLVGDSGSQYV.

This sequence joins TRBV4-1 and TRBJ2-3; tentatively, D is TRBD1 (7 bases). V was cut by 4 bases and J by 6 bases, with 14 bases left in between. Germline V gives CDR1 MGHRA, CDR2 YSYEKL. The CDR3 loop spans 14 amino acids. The CDR3 DNA follows: TGCGCCAGCAGCCCAACTCAGGGGGGTGATACGCAGTATTTT. It codes for CASSPTQGGDTQYF.

The chain combines TRBV3-1 (or the pseudogene TRBV3-2) with TRBJ1-1, with D possibly being TRBD1 (5 bases). Per the germline V gene, CDR1 is LGHDT and CDR2 is YNNKEL (reference sequence). The CDR3 loop spans 15 amino acids. Between the trimmed V and J ends, which lost 2 bases and 7 bases, there was a span of 17 bases. The CDR3 sequence: CASSQNGGGFNEAFF. For the CDR3, the DNA is TGTGCCAGCAGCCAAAATGGCGGGGGGTTTAATGAAGCTTTCTTT.

In DNA, the CDR3 is TGTGCCAGCTCGCGGACTAGCGGGAGTTGGGATACGCAGTATTTT. Protein product: CASSRTSGSWDTQYF. The chain is built from TRBV18 and TRBJ2-3; 13 bases fit TRBD2. The V gene end was trimmed by 6 bases and the J gene end by 6 bases; junction bases not matched to a gene: 6. The CDR3 is 15 residues long. Germline lookup yields CDR1 KGHSH and CDR2 LQKENI.

The J gene is TRBJ2-5, the V gene TRBV20-1; D ambiguous. Germline CDR1 reads DFQATT; CDR2 reads SNEGSKA (reference sequence). CDR3 length: 11 residues. The CDR3 nucleotides read TGCAGCGTTTCTCCCGGGGAGACCCAGTACTTC. Translating it yields CSVSPGETQYF.

This chain uses TRBV6-1 with TRBJ2-5; no clear D gene. Germline CDR1 and CDR2: MNHNS and SASEGT. The CDR3 contains 14 residues. V was trimmed by 2 bases and J by 5 bases, leaving 12 bases between them. The CDR3 spells CASSEQSVSETQYF. The CDR3 DNA is TGTGCCAGCAGTGAACAATCGGTGTCGGAGACCCAGTACTTC.

V usage is TRBV2 and J usage is TRBJ1-5; D is uncertain. The CDR3 has 12 residues. CDR1 and CDR2 (germline): SNHLY, FYNNEI. V dropped 6 bases and J dropped 6 bases, with 9 bases sitting between them. The CDR3 region is CASSEGGQPQHF. CDR3 nucleotide sequence: TGTGCCAGCAGCGAGGGCGGTCAGCCCCAGCATTTT.

The rearrangement joins TRBV5-1 to TRBJ2-6; D tentatively fits TRBD1 or TRBD2 (5 bases each). Germline lookup yields CDR1 SGHRS and CDR2 YFSETQ. This CDR3 has 15 residues. Trimming removed 4 bases from V and 0 bases from J, with 8 bases in between. The CDR3 here is CASSPGTSGANVLTF. CDR3 nucleotide sequence: TGCGCCAGCAGCCCCGGGACCTCTGGGGCCAACGTCCTGACTTTC. The whole variable domain, filled in from reference TRBV5-1 and TRBJ2-6, reads KAGVTQTPRYLIKTRGQQVTLSCSPISGHRSVSWYQQTPGQGLQFLFEYFSETQRNKGNFPGRFSGRQFSNSRSEMNVSTLELGDSALYLCASSPGTSGANVLTFGAGSRLTVL.

This clone has only a few counts. The chain uses TRBV11-2 and TRBJ1-6, with D perhaps TRBD1 (5 bases). Trimming took off 5 bases at V and 9 bases at J, with 14 bases between the two ends. The CDR3 has 14 amino acids. Germline V lookup: CDR1 SGHAT, CDR2 FQNNGV. The CDR3 DNA reads as TGTGCCAGCAGCCGAGGGACGTACGGTTCACCCCTCCACTTT. Its protein product is CASSRGTYGSPLHF.

V and J are TRBV7-9 and TRBJ1-2; D gene uncertain. The CDR3 spans 12 residues. V gave up 6 bases and J gave up 3 bases, with 8 bases separating them. CDR1 is SEHNR, CDR2 FQNEAQ, per germline (reference sequence). The CDR3 DNA reads TGTGCCAGCAGGACGGGTGACTATGGCTACACCTTC. Protein sequence: CASRTGDYGYTF.

This sequence joins TRBV7-8 and TRBJ2-5; D is unclear. Trimming took 5 bases from V and 1 from J, leaving 11 bases between them. The CDR3 contains 14 residues. Germline-derived CDR1 and CDR2 are SGHVS and FQNEAQ. Here the CDR3 DNA reads TGTGCCAGCAGCCCCCAGTACTTCCAAGAGACCCAGTACTTC. Its protein is CASSPQYFQETQYF.

The chain combines TRBV6-6 with TRBJ2-2; TRBD1 matches 7 bases. CDR3 size: 15 residues. The J segment lost 3 bases and the V segment lost 6 bases, leaving 7 bases of the junction unmatched. The germline CDR1 and CDR2 sequences are MNHNY and SVGAGI (reference sequence). The CDR3 spells CASSRDQGDTGELFF. The CDR3 DNA sequence: TGTGCCAGCAGCCGCGACCAGGGGGACACCGGGGAGCTGTTTTTT.

The CDR3 region is CASKGSVKSYHGYTF. The CDR3, as DNA: TGTGCCAGCAAAGGGTCAGTCAAGTCGTACCATGGCTACACCTTC. The V gene is TRBV25-1, the J gene TRBJ1-2; D unresolved. The CDR3 totals 15 residues. The germline CDR1 and CDR2 sequences are MGHDK and SYGVNS. The V and J ends lost 7 bases and 6 bases respectively, with 21 bases between them.

The chain is built from TRBV2 and TRBJ2-5; possible D gene TRBD1, 5 bases. Germline CDR1 and CDR2: SNHLY and FYNNEI. The V and J ends lost 6 bases and 5 bases respectively, with 10 bases between them. The CDR3 length is 12 residues. The CDR3 DNA sequence: TGTGCCAGCAGCAGGGTGGCGGAGACCCAGTACTTC. Protein sequence: CASSRVAETQYF.

With respect to this clone: Sequence at one end of the junction differs from germline and may be a read error. This rearrangement joins TRBV13 to TRBJ2-1, with TRBD2 identical over 13 bases. The V gene's germline CDR1 is PRHDT and CDR2 FYEKMQ (reference sequence). CDR3 length equals 16 residues. The CDR3: CASSLPGLAGYTEQFF. CDR3 sequence (DNA): TGTGCCAGCAGCCTCCCGGGACTAGCGGGGTACACTGAGCAGTTCTTC.

Here the CDR3 reads CASSEGLAGESYEQYF. CDR3 nucleotides: TGCGCCAGCTCGGAGGGACTAGCGGGAGAGTCCTACGAGCAGTACTTC. This chain links TRBV5-1 with TRBJ2-7; 14 bases align to TRBD2. Per germline, CDR1 SGHRS and CDR2 YFSETQ. V dropped 7 bases and J dropped 1; count of bases not matched to a gene: 7. The CDR3 runs to 16 residues.